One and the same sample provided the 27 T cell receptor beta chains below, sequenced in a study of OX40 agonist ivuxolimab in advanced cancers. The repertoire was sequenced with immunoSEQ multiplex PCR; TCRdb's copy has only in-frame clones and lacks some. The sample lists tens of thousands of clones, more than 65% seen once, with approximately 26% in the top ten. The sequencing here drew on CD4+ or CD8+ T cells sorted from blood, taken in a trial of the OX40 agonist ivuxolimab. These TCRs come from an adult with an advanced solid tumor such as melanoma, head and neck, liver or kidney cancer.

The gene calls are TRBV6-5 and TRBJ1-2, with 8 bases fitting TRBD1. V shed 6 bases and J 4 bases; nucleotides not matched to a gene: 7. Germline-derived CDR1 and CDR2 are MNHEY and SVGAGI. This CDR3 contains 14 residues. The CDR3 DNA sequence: TGTGCCAGCAGGGAAACAGGGGGGGGCTATGGCTACACCTTC. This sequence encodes CASRETGGGYGYTF.

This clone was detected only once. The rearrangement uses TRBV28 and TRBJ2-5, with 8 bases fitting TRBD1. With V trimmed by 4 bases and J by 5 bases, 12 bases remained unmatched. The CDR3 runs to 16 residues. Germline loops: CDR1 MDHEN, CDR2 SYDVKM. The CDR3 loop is CASSWGMTGAGETQYF. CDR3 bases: TGTGCCAGCAGTTGGGGGATGACAGGGGCTGGGGAGACCCAGTACTTC.

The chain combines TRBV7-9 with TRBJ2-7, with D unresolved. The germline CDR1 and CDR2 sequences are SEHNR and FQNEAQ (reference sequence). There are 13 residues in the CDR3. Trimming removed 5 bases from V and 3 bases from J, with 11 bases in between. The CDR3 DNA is TGTGCCAGCAGCCCAATGATCGGCTACGAGCAGTACTTC. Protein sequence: CASSPMIGYEQYF.

CDR3 sequence: CASSDGLEKLFF. The CDR3 coding sequence is TGTGCCAGCAGCGACGGACTGGAAAAACTGTTTTTT. The chain links TRBV7-3 to TRBJ1-4; D call uncertain. The germline V and J ends were trimmed by 5 bases and 8 bases, with 9 bases remaining between them. Germline assignment: CDR1 SGHTA and CDR2 FQGTGA. This CDR3 is built from 12 residues. Full variable domain (outside the CDR3, taken from reference TRBV7-3 and TRBJ1-4): GAGVSQTPSNKVTEKGKYVELRCDPISGHTALYWYRQSLGQGPEFLIYFQGTGAADDSGLPNDRFFAVRPEGSVSTLKIQRTERGDSAVYLCASSDGLEKLFFGSGTQLSVL.

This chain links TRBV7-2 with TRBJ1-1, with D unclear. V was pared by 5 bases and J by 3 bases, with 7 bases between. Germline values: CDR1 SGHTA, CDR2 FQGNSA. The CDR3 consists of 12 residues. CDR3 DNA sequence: TGTGCCAGCAGCCCCTCCCACACTGAAGCTTTCTTT. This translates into CASSPSHTEAFF.

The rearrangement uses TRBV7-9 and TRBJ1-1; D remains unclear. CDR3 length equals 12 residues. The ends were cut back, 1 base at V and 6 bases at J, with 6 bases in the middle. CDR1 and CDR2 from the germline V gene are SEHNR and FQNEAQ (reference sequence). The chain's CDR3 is CASSLGGSEAFF. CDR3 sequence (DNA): TGTGCCAGCAGCTTAGGGGGATCTGAAGCTTTCTTT.

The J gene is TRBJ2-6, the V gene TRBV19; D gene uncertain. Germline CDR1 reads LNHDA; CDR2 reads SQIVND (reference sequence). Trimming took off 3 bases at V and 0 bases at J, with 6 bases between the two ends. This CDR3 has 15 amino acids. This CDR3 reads CASSIGTSGANVLTF. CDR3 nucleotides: TGTGCCAGTAGTATCGGTACCTCTGGGGCCAACGTCCTGACTTTC. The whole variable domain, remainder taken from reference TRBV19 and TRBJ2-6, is DGGITQSPKYLFRKEGQNVTLSCEQNLNHDAMYWYRQDPGQGLRLIYYSQIVNDFQKGDIAEGYSVSREKKESFPLTVTSAQKNPTAFYLCASSIGTSGANVLTFGAGSRLTVL.

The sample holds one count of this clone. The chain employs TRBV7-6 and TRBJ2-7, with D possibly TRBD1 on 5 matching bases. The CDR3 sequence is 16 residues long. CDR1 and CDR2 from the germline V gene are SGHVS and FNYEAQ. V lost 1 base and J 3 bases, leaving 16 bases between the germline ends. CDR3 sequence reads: CASSLESGQGIYEQYF. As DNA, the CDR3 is TGTGCCAGCAGCTTAGAAAGTGGGCAGGGCATCTACGAGCAGTACTTC.

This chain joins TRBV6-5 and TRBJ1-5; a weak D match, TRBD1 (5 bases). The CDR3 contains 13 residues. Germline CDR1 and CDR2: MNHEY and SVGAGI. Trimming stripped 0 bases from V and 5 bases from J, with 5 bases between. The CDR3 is CASSYSGDQPQHF. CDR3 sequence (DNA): TGTGCCAGCAGTTACTCGGGGGATCAGCCCCAGCATTTT.

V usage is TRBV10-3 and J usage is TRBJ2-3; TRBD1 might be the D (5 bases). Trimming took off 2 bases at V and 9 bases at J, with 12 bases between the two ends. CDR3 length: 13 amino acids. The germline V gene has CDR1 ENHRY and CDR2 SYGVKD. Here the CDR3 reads CAISENGHPTQYF. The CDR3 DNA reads TGTGCCATCAGTGAGAACGGACACCCGACGCAGTATTTT.

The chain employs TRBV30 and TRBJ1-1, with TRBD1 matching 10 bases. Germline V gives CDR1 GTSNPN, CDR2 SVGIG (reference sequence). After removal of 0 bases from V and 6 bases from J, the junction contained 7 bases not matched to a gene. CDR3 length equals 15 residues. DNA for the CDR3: TGTGCCTGGAGTGTACTTGGACAGGGGGATCCTGAAGCTTTCTTT. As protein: CAWSVLGQGDPEAFF. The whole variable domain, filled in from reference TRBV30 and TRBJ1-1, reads SQTIHQWPATLVQPVGSPLSLECTVEGTSNPNLYWYRQAAGRGLQLLFYSVGIGQISSEVPQNLSASRPQDRQFILSSKKLLLSDSGFYLCAWSVLGQGDPEAFFGQGTRLTVV.

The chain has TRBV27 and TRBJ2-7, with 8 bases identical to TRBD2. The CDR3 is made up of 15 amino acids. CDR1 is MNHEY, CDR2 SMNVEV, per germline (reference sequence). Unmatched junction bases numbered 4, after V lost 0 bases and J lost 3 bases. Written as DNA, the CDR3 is TGTGCCAGCAGTTTATCGGGGACTAGTCTCTACGAGCAGTACTTC. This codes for CASSLSGTSLYEQYF.

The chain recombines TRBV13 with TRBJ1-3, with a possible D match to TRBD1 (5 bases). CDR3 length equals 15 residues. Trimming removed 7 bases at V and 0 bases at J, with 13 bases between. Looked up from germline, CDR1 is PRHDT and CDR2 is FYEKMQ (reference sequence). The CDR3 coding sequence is TGTGCCAGCACGTCCGGGGGGAGCTCTGGAAACACCATATATTTT. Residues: CASTSGGSSGNTIYF.

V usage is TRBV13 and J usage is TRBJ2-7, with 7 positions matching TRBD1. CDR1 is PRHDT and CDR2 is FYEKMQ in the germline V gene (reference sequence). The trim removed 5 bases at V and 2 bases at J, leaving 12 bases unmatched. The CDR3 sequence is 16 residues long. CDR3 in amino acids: CASSPTSGTEAYEQYF. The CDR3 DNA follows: TGTGCCAGCAGCCCCACCTCCGGGACAGAGGCCTACGAGCAGTACTTC.

The CDR3 coding sequence is TGTGCCAGCAGCGCTCTCAGGGAGGGGGAGACTGAAGCTTTCTTT. Encoded protein: CASSALREGETEAFF. The genes are TRBV9 and TRBJ1-1; tentatively, D is TRBD1 (6 bases). Trimming stripped 3 bases from V and 5 bases from J, with 17 bases between. Germline V CDR1 and CDR2: SGDLS, YYNGEE. The CDR3 loop spans 15 amino acids.

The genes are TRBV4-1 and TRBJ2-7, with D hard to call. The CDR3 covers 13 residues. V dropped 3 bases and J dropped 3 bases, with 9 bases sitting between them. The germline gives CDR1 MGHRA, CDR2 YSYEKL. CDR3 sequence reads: CASSQFRLYEQYF. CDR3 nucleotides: TGCGCCAGCAGCCAGTTCAGGCTCTACGAGCAGTACTTC.

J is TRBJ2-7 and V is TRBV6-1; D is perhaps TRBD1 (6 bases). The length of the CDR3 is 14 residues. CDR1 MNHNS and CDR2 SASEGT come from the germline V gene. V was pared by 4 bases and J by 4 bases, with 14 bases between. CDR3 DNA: TGTGCCAGCAGTGGAACAGGGCACTGGTACGAGCAGTACTTC. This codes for CASSGTGHWYEQYF.

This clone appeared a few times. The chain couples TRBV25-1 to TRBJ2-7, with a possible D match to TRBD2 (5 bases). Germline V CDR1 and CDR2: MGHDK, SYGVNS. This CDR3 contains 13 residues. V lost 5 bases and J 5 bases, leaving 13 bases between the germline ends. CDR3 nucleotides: TGTGCCAGCAGTTTACGAGGGCTCCACGAGCAGTACTTC. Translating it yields CASSLRGLHEQYF.

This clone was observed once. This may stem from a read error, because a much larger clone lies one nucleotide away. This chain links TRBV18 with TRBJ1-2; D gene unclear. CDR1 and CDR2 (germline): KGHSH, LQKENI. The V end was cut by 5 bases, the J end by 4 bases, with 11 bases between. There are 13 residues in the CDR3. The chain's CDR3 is CASSTDGLYGYTF. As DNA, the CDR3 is TGTGCCAGCTCAACGGACGGCCTCTATGGCTACACCTTC. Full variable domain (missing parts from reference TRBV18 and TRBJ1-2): NAGVMQNPRHLVRRRGQEARLRCSPMKGHSHVYWYRQLPEEGLKFMVYLQKENIIDESGMPKERFSAEFPKEGPSILRIQQVVRGDSAAYFCASSTDGLYGYTFGSGTRLTVV.

CDR3 residues: CASRNRDRSTDTQYF. CDR3 bases: TGTGCCAGTAGAAACCGGGACAGGAGCACAGATACGCAGTATTTT. V gene TRBV19 combines with J gene TRBJ2-3; 8 nucleotides align to TRBD1. Germline V gene sequence: CDR1 LNHDA, CDR2 SQIVND (reference sequence). This CDR3 spans 15 amino acids. J gave up 0 bases and V 6 bases, and 5 bases lay outside the gene matches.

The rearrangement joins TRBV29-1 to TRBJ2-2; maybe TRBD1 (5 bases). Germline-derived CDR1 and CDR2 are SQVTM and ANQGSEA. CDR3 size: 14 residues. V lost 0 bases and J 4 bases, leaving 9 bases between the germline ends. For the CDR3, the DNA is TGCAGCGTTGAAGAGGCAGGGATCACCGGGGAGCTGTTTTTT. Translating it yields CSVEEAGITGELFF.

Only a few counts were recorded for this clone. The chain's CDR3 is CASSDMMGQTDTQYF. CDR3 DNA: TGTGCCAGCAGTGATATGATGGGACAAACAGATACGCAGTATTTT. The rearrangement joins TRBV6-1 to TRBJ2-3; a possible D gene is TRBD1 (6 bases). V dropped 3 bases and J dropped 3 bases, with 13 bases sitting between them. This CDR3 region has 15 residues. Germline V CDR1 and CDR2: MNHNS, SASEGT.

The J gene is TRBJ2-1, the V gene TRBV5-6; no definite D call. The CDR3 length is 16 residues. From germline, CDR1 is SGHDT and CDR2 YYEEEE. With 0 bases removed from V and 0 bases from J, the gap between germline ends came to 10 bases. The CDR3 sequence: CASSLVDFSSYNEQFF. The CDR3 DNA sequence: TGTGCCAGCAGCTTGGTTGACTTCAGCTCCTACAATGAGCAGTTCTTC.

The CDR3 DNA sequence: TGTGCCAGCAGTCCAGGGGCGCGATACGAGCAGTACTTC. It codes for CASSPGARYEQYF. The chain couples TRBV28 to TRBJ2-7; a weak D match, TRBD1 (6 bases). The germline V gene encodes CDR1 MDHEN and CDR2 SYDVKM. V lost 5 bases and J 4 bases, leaving 12 bases between the germline ends. The CDR3 runs 13 residues.

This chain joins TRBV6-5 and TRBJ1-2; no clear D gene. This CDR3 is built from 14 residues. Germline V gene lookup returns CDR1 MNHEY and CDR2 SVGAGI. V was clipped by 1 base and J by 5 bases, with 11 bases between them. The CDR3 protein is CASSYLDPPYGYTF. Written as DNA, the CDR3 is TGTGCCAGCAGTTACTTGGACCCCCCTTATGGCTACACCTTC.

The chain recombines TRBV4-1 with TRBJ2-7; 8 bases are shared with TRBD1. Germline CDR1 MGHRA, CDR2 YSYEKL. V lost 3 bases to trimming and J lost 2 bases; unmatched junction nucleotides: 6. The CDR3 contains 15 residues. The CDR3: CASSHRTGSTYEQYF. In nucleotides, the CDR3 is TGCGCCAGCAGCCACAGGACAGGGTCCACCTACGAGCAGTACTTC.

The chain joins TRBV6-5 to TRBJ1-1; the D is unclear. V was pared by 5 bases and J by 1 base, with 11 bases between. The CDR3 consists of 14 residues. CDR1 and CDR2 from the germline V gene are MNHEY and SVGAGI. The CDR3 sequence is CASSDLSPNTEAFF. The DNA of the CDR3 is TGTGCCAGCAGTGATCTCTCTCCGAACACTGAAGCTTTCTTT.